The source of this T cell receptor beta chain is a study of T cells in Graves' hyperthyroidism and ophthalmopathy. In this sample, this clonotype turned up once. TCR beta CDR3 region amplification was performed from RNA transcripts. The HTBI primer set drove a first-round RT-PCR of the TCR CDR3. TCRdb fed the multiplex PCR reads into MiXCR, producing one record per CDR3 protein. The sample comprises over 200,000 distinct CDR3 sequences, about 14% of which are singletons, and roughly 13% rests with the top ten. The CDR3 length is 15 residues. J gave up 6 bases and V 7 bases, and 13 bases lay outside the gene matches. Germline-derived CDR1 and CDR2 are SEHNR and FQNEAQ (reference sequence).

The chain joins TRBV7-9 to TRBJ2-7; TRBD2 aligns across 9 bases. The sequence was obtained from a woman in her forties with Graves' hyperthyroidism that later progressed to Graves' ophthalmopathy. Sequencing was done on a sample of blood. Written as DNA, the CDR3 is TGTGCCAGCAACAGATTAGCGGGAGAGTCTAGCGAGCAGTACTTC. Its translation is CASNRLAGESSEQYF.